This T cell receptor beta chain was captured by sequencing in a study of vaccination effects on CD4 cells after COVID-19. After expansion with viral peptide pools in the ViraFEST assay, antigen-specific CD4+ T cells were sequenced. It was after around eleven days of culture that CD4+ T cells were isolated. Two-dose BNT162b2 or mRNA-1273 vaccination was given to participants. IL-2 at 10 IU/ml and peptides at around 10 ug/ml were added to cultured PBMC, around 1.9 million per well. Half the medium was swapped for IL-2 medium on days 3 and 7. The data were produced by immunoSEQ multiplex PCR, yet TCRdb's version contains in-frame clones alone and is incomplete. The sample records more than 11,000 clones, over 60% being singletons. Germline loops: CDR1 MDHEN, CDR2 SYDVKM. V gave up 3 bases and J gave up 10 bases, with 17 bases separating them. There are 14 residues in the CDR3. This clone appeared a single time. What it recognizes is unknown.

The sequence derives from a human donor who received a COVID-19 vaccine. The chain has TRBV28 and TRBJ2-3, with a weak D call TRBD2 (5 bases). The material was CD4+ T cells from PBMCs cultured with SARS-CoV-2 spike peptides, obtained after COVID-19 vaccination. CDR3 amino acids: CASSFLSGTGAQYF. The CDR3 nucleotides are TGTGCCAGCAGTTTTTTGAGCGGAACGGGCGCGCAGTATTTT.